This TCR beta chain was sequenced during a study of CD4 T cells in relation to SARS-CoV-2 and coronaviruses. Study information: ViraFEST: roughly ten-day antigen culture of PBMCs, then TCR beta CDR3 sequencing. Findings and caveats of the study: Pre-pandemic and post-infection samples never came from the same donor.

Trimming took off 6 bases at V and 5 bases at J, with 11 bases between the two ends. The CDR3 extends over 13 amino acids. Concerning this clone itself: The antigen is not known.

TCRdb's copy holds only in-frame clones and misses some; the assay was immunoSEQ multiplex PCR. The sample has more than 9,500 clones; 69% are singletons. Before the COVID-19 pandemic, during about 2011-2018, CD4+ T cells were taken from unexposed donors. After less than 11 days of culture, CD4+ T cells were isolated. This TCR was recovered from a human donor in good health. The sequencing input was CD4+ T cells from PBMCs, cultured in vitro. The V and J genes are TRBV12-3 or TRBV12-4 and TRBJ2-1; D unresolved. The CDR3, as DNA: TGTGCCAGCAGCCCTAATGATGACAATGAGCAGTTCTTC. Amino acids: CASSPNDDNEQFF.